A selection of T cell receptor beta chains follows, all from one sample in a study of OX40 agonist ivuxolimab in advanced cancers. Sequencing was performed with immunoSEQ multiplex PCR; in TCRdb, only in-frame clones are kept and a portion is missing. The sample has roughly 66,000 clones; around 90% are singletons. This material consisted of CD4+ or CD8+ T cells sorted from blood, taken in a trial of the OX40 agonist ivuxolimab. The receptor source for this set is an adult with an advanced solid tumor such as melanoma, head and neck, liver or kidney cancer. Each CDR3 is given with its conserved first and last residue. The D gene is left open where the match is weak. Expanded clones get a size class; other rows say once, few or many, or leave the size out.

clone size	V gene	J gene	D gene	CDR3 DNA	CDR3 protein
.	TRBV6-6	TRBJ1-1	.	TGTGCCAGCAGTTACACGCTAGGTGAAGCTTTCTTT	CASSYTLGEAFF
.	TRBV5-4	TRBJ2-2	TRBD1	TGTGCCAGCAGCTGGACGGTCGGGACAGGGGCCGCGAACACCGGGGAGCTGTTTTTT	CASSWTVGTGAANTGELFF
.	TRBV28	TRBJ1-1	.	TGTGCCAGCAGTTCCCCCGGGACATGGGGGACTGAAGCTTTCTTT	CASSSPGTWGTEAFF
.	TRBV6-5	TRBJ2-7	TRBD1	TGTGCCAGCAGCCCACAGGGGTACGAGCAGTACTTC	CASSPQGYEQYF
.	TRBV28	TRBJ1-5	.	TGTGCCAGCAGTAGGCCGGTTTTAGTGCCCCAGCATTTT	CASSRPVLVPQHF
.	TRBV2	TRBJ2-7	.	TGTGCCAGCAGTAAGACCTACGAGCAGTACTTC	CASSKTYEQYF
.	TRBV9	TRBJ2-3	.	TGTGCCAGCAGCACCGCTGGGGCGGGTACGCAGTATTTT	CASSTAGAGTQYF
.	TRBV9	TRBJ2-2	.	TGTGCCAGCAGCCCCCGGGGTGGGGAGCTGTTTTTT	CASSPRGGELFF
once	TRBV5-1	TRBJ1-1	.	TGCGCCAGCAGCGGCAGCGCTTGGAACACTGAAGCTTTCTTT	CASSGSAWNTEAFF
.	TRBV19	TRBJ1-1	.	TGTGCCAGTAGTATGATTGTGTTTTTGAAAAACACTGAAGCTTTCTTT	CASSMIVFLKNTEAFF
.	TRBV7-2	TRBJ2-5	.	TGTGCCAGCAGCCCAGGCGGGGAAAACCAAGAGACCCAGTACTTC	CASSPGGENQETQYF
.	TRBV5-6	TRBJ2-7	TRBD1	TGTGCCAGCTGCCGGGACAGGGATGGCGAGCAGTACTTC	CASCRDRDGEQYF
.	TRBV2	TRBJ2-5	.	TGTGCCAGCTTAGGGGGGTTGGGGGTCCCGGGTGAGACCCAGTACTTC	CASLGGLGVPGETQYF
.	TRBV18	TRBJ2-7	TRBD1	TGTGCCAGCTCACCAGGGACAGGGGAGTACGAGCAGTACTTC	CASSPGTGEYEQYF
.	TRBV2	TRBJ2-5	.	TGTGCCAGCGATATTAGAGGTGGAGACGGGTGGGAGACCCAGTACTTC	CASDIRGGDGWETQYF
.	TRBV7-2	TRBJ2-7	TRBD1	TGTGCCAGCAGCTCTCAGGGACAGGGCTACGAGCAGTACTTC	CASSSQGQGYEQYF
.	TRBV7-2	TRBJ1-1	.	TGTGCCAGCAGCTTACAGGGGTACACTGAAGCTTTCTTT	CASSLQGYTEAFF
few	TRBV5-6	TRBJ1-2	TRBD1	TGTGCCAGCAGCATCGGGGACAGGGACTATGGCTACACCTTC	CASSIGDRDYGYTF
.	TRBV19	TRBJ1-1	.	TGTGCCAGTAGTATCTCGTATAGGACAGCTATGAACACTGAAGCTTTCTTT	CASSISYRTAMNTEAFF
.	TRBV7-2	TRBJ2-1	.	TGTGCCAGCAGCTTAACGGGCTCCTACAATGAGCAGTTCTTC	CASSLTGSYNEQFF
.	TRBV15	TRBJ2-1	.	TGTGCCACCAGCAGAGACCGGGGTCCAACCTACAATGAGCAGTTCTTC	CATSRDRGPTYNEQFF
.	TRBV10-3	TRBJ1-1	.	TGTGCCATCAGTTGGGGAGGGAGTGAAGCTTTCTTT	CAISWGGSEAFF
.	TRBV7-2	TRBJ2-7	TRBD2	TGTGCCAGCAGCTTAGGTTGGACTAGGGGAACAGCGTCGCAGTACTTC	CASSLGWTRGTASQYF
.	TRBV9	TRBJ2-2	.	TGTGCCAGCAGCGTAGACATGGGGAGCACCGGGGAGCTGTTTTTT	CASSVDMGSTGELFF
.	TRBV5-1	TRBJ2-2	.	TGCGCCAGCAGCGACTCCAGGGGTGGGTACACCGGGGAGCTGTTTTTT	CASSDSRGGYTGELFF
.	TRBV4-2	TRBJ2-7	.	TGTGCCAGCAGCTTGGCAGGGGCCTACGAGCAGTACTTC	CASSLAGAYEQYF
.	TRBV5-3	TRBJ2-7	.	TGTGCCAGAAGCTTAAAGCGGCTCTTACCCTCCTACGAGCAGTACTTC	CARSLKRLLPSYEQYF
once	TRBV7-2	TRBJ2-1	.	TGTGCCAGCAGCTTGCGGGGGGAGACCGGACAGGGGAAATACAATGAGCAGTTCTTC	CASSLRGETGQGKYNEQFF
medium-sized	TRBV15	TRBJ2-7	.	TGTGCCACCAGCAGAGGGGTCTACGAGCAGTACTTC	CATSRGVYEQYF